This TCR beta chain was observed in a study of shared clonotypes between healthy human individuals. Regarding the study as a whole: A few donors showed sharing of 4.5% to 6% of naive CD4 clonotypes.

Comments on this clone: What it binds is unknown.

Authors' data handling: ImmunoSEQ gave junction-only sequences without quality scores, so filtering differed. TCRdb's table, derived via immunoSEQ multiplex PCR, lists solely in-frame clones and lacks some. D and trimming were read from the DNA, whereas the V and J calls and clone size are those reported in that table. The table has a few million clones, 85% to 95% seen once. There were no recent acute infections or vaccinations among the donors, who were healthy HIV-negative adults. Adult Caucasians living in Nashville, Tennessee made up all of the donors. V lost 1 base and J lost 7; bases outside the gene matches: 6. Germline loops: CDR1 MGHRA, CDR2 YSYEKL. The CDR3 contains 15 residues.

The TCR sequence derives from a young man in good health. Some clones in this sample may be carry-over from other donors' samples. The source material was naive CD4+ T cells from PBMCs. Subset indicated: CD45RA+ positively selected. The chain uses TRBV4-1 and TRBJ2-1, with 8 bases that match TRBD2. The CDR3 sequence: CASSQGLAGWNEQFF. The CDR3 DNA follows: TGCGCCAGCAGCCAAGGGTTAGCGGGATGGAATGAGCAGTTCTTC.